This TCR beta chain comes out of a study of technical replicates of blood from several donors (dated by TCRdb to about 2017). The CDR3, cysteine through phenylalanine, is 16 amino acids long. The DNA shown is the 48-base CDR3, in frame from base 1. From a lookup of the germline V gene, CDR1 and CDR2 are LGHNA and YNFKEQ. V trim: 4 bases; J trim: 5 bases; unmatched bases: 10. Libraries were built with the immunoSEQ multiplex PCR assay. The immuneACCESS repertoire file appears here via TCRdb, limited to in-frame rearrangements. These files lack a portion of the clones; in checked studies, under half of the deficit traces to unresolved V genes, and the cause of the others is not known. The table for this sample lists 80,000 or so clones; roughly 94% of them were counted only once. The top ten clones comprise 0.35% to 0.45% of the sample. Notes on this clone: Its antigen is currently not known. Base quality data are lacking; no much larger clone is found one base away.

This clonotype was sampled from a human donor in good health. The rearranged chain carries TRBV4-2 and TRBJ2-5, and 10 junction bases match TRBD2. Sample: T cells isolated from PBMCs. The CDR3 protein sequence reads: CASSPASGSVGETQYF. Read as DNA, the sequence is TGTGCCAGCAGCCCGGCTAGCGGGAGTGTGGGCGAGACCCAGTACTTC.